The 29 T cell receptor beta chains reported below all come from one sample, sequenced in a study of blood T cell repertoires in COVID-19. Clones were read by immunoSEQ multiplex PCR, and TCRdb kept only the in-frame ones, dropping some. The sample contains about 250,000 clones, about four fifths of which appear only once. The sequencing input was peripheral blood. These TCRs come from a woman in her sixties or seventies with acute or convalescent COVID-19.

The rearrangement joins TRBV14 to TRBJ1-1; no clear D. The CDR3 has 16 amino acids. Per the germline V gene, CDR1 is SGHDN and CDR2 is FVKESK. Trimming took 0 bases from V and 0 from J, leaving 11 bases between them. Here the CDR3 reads CASSQDQNRVNTEAFF. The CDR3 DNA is TGTGCCAGCAGCCAAGATCAGAACAGAGTGAACACTGAAGCTTTCTTT.

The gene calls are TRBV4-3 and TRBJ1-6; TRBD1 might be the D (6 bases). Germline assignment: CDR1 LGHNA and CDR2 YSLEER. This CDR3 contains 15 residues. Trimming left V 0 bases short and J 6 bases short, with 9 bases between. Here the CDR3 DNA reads TGCGCCAGCAGCCAAGATAGGACAGTTAATTCACCCCTCCACTTT. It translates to CASSQDRTVNSPLHF.

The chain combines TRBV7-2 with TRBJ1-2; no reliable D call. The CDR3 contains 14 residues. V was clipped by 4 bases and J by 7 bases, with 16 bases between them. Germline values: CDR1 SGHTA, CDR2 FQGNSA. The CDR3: CASSSNSEGGGYTF. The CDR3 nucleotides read TGTGCCAGCAGCTCCAATAGTGAGGGCGGTGGCTACACCTTC.

CDR3 coding DNA: TGTGCCAGCAGCTTAGGGGTGGGAGCCGGCTTTAGCAATCAGCCCCAGCATTTT. Its translation: CASSLGVGAGFSNQPQHF. The chain recombines TRBV7-9 with TRBJ1-5; D not resolved. Germline V gives CDR1 SEHNR, CDR2 FQNEAQ (reference sequence). This CDR3 is built from 18 residues. V shed 1 base and J shed 0 bases, with 16 bases lying between them.

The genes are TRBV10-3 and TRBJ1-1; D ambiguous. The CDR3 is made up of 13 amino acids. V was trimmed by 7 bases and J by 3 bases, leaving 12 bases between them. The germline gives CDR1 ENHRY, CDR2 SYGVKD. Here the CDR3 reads CAITHTRDTEAFF. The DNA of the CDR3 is TGTGCCATCACCCACACCCGGGACACTGAAGCTTTCTTT.

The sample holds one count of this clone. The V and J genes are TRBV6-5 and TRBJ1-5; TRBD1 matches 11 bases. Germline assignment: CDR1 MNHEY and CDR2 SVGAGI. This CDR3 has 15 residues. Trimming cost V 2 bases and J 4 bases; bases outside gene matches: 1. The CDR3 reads CASSYGTGGNQPQHF. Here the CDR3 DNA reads TGTGCCAGCAGTTACGGGACAGGGGGGAATCAGCCCCAGCATTTT.

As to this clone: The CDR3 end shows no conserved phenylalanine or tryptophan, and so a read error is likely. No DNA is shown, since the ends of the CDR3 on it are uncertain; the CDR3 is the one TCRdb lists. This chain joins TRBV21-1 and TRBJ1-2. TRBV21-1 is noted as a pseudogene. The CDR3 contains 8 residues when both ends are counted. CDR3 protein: CASSKGET.

The CDR3: CASSEARSSPQHF. DNA of the CDR3: TGTGCCAGCAGTGAAGCACGGTCCTCGCCCCAGCATTTT. The rearrangement links TRBV6-1 to TRBJ1-5; D unresolved. Germline CDR1 is MNHNS and CDR2 is SASEGT. V lost 0 bases, J lost 9 bases, and 9 bases lay in between. This CDR3 has 13 amino acids.

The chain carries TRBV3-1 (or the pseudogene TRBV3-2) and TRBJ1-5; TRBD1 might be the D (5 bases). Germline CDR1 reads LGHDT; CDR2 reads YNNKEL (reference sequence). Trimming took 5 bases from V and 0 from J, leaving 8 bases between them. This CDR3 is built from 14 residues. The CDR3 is CASSTGSSNQPQHF. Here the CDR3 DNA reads TGTGCCAGCAGCACAGGCTCTAGCAATCAGCCCCAGCATTTT.

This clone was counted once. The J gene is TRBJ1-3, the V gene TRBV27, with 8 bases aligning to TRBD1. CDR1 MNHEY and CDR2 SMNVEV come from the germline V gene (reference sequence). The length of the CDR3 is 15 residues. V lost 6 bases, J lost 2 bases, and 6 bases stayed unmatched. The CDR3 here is CASSRQGMAGNTIYF. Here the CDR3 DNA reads TGTGCCAGCAGCCGACAGGGGATGGCTGGAAACACCATATATTTT.

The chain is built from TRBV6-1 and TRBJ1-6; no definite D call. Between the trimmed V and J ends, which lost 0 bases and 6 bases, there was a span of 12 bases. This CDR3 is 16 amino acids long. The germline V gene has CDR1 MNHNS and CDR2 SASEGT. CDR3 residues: CASSEAGRSFNSPLHF. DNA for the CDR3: TGTGCCAGCAGTGAAGCAGGCAGGTCATTTAATTCACCCCTCCACTTT.

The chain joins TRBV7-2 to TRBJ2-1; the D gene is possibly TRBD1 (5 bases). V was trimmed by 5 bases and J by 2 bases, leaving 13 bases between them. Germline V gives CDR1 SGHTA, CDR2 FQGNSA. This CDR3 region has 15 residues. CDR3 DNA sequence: TGTGCCAGCAGCCCACGACAGAGCACCTACAATGAGCAGTTCTTC. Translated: CASSPRQSTYNEQFF.

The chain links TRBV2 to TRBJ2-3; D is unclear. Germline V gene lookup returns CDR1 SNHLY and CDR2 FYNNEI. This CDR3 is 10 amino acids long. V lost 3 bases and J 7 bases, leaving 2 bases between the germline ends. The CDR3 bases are TGTGCCAGCAGTGATAATACGCAGTATTTT. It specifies CASSDNTQYF.

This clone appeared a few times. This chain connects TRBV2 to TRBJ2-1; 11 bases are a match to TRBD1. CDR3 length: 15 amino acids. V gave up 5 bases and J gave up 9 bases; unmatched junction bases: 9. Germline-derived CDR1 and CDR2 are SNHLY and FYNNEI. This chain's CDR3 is CASSYRTGGSSEQFF. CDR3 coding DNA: TGTGCCAGCAGTTATAGGACAGGGGGCTCTAGTGAGCAGTTCTTC.

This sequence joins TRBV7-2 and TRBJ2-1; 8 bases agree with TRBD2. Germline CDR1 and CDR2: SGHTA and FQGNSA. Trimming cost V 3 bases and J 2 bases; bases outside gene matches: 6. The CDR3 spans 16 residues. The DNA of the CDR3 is TGTGCCAGCAGCTTCCTAAGCGGGAGTGCCTACAATGAGCAGTTCTTC. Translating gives CASSFLSGSAYNEQFF.

The CDR3 DNA reads as TGTGCCAGCAGCAAAGAGGTGGGCATTGAAGCTTTCTTT. The encoded protein is CASSKEVGIEAFF. V is TRBV21-1 and J is TRBJ1-1; whether TRBD1, the table's D call, matches the DNA was not checked. TRBV21-1 is labeled a pseudogene. The CDR3 is 13 residues long.

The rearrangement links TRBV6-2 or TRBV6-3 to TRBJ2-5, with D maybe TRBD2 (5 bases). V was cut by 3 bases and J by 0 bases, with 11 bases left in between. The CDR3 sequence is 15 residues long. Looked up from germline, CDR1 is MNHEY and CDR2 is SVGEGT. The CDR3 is CASSYDGLHQETQYF. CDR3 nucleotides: TGTGCCAGCAGTTATGACGGACTGCACCAAGAGACCCAGTACTTC.

CDR3 loop: CASSQDRRGANYNEQFF. For the CDR3, the DNA is TGTGCCAGCAGCCAAGATCGGCGGGGGGCGAACTACAATGAGCAGTTCTTC. The rearrangement uses TRBV4-2 and TRBJ2-1, with 8 bases that match TRBD2. This CDR3 spans 17 amino acids. Germline V gene data show CDR1 as LGHNA and CDR2 as YNFKEQ. Losses at the gene ends were 0 bases for V and 3 bases for J; bases not matched to a gene: 7.

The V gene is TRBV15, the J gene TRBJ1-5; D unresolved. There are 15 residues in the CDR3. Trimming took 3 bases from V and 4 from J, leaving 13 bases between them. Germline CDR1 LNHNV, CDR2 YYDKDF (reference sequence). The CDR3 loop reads CATSRTRQFNQPQHF. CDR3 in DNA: TGTGCCACCAGCAGGACGAGGCAGTTTAATCAGCCCCAGCATTTT. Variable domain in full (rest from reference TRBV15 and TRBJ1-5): DAMVIQNPRYQVTQFGKPVTLSCSQTLNHNVMYWYQQKSSQAPKLLFHYYDKDFNNEADTPDNFQSRRPNTSFCFLDIRSPGLGDTAMYLCATSRTRQFNQPQHFGDGTRLSIL.

The CDR3 DNA reads as TGTGCCAGCTCTCCAAGGCAGGGGCAGGGCACTGAAGCTTTCTTT. As protein: CASSPRQGQGTEAFF. The chain is built from TRBV18 and TRBJ1-1; tentative D call: TRBD1 (6 bases). Germline CDR1 KGHSH, CDR2 LQKENI. The CDR3 has 15 amino acids. Trimming took 6 bases from V and 4 from J, leaving 18 bases between them.

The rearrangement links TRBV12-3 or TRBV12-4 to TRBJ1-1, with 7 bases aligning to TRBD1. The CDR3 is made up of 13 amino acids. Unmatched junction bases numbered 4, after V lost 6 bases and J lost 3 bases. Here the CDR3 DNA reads TGTGCCAGCAGCGACAGGGATGACACTGAAGCTTTCTTT. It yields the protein CASSDRDDTEAFF.

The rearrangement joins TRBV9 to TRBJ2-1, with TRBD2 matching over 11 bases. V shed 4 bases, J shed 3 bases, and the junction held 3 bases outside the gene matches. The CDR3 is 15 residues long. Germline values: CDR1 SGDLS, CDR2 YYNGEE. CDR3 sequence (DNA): TGTGCCAGCAGCCCTAGCGGGGGGAACTACAATGAGCAGTTCTTC. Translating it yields CASSPSGGNYNEQFF. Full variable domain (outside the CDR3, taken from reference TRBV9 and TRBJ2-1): DSGVTQTPKHLITATGQRVTLRCSPRSGDLSVYWYQQSLDQGLQFLIQYYNGEERAKGNILERFSAQQFPDLHSELNLSSLELGDSALYFCASSPSGGNYNEQFFGPGTRLTVL.

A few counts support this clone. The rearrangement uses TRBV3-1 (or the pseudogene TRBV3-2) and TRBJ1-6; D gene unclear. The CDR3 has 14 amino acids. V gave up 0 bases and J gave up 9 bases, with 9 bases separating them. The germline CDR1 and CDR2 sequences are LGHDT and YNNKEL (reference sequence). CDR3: CASSQEGRVSPLHF. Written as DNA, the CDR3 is TGTGCCAGCAGCCAAGAGGGGAGGGTTTCACCCCTCCACTTT.

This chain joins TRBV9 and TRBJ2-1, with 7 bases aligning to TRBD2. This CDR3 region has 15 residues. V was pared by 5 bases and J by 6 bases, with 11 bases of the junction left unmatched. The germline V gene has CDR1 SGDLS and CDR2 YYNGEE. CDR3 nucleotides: TGTGCCAGCAGTAGGGGCCAGTGGGAGGGCAATGAGCAGTTCTTC. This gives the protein CASSRGQWEGNEQFF.

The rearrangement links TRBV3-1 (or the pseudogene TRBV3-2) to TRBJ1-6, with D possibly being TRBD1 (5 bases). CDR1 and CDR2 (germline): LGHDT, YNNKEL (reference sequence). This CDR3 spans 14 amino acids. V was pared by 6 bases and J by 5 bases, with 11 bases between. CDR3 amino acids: CASSGHTDNSPLHF. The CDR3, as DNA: TGTGCCAGCAGTGGACATACCGATAATTCACCCCTCCACTTT.

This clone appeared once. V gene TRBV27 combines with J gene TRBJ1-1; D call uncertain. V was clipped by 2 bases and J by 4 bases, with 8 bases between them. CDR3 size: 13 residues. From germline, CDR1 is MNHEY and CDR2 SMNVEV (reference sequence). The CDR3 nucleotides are TGTGCCAGCAGTTTAAATACTTTCACTGAAGCTTTCTTT. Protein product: CASSLNTFTEAFF.

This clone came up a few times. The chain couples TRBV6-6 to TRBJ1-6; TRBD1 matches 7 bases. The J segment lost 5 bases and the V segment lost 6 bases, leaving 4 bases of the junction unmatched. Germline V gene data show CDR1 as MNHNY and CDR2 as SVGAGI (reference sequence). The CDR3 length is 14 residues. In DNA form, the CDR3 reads TGTGCCAGCAGCCCCGGACAGGATAATTCACCCCTCCACTTT. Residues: CASSPGQDNSPLHF.

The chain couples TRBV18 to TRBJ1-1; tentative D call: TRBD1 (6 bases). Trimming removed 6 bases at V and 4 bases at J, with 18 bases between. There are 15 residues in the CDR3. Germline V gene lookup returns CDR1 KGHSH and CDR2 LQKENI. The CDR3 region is CASSLNKGGITEAFF. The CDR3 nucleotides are TGTGCCAGCTCGCTAAATAAAGGGGGTATCACTGAAGCTTTCTTT. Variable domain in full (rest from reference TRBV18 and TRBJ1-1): NAGVMQNPRHLVRRRGQEARLRCSPMKGHSHVYWYRQLPEEGLKFMVYLQKENIIDESGMPKERFSAEFPKEGPSILRIQQVVRGDSAAYFCASSLNKGGITEAFFGQGTRLTVV.

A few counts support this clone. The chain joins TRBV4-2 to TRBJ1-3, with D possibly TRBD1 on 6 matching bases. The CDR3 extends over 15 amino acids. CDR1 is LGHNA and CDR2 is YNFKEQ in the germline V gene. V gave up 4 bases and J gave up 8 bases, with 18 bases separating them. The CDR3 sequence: CASSPTQGGVHTIYF. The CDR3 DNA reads TGTGCCAGCAGCCCAACCCAAGGGGGGGTCCACACCATATATTTT.